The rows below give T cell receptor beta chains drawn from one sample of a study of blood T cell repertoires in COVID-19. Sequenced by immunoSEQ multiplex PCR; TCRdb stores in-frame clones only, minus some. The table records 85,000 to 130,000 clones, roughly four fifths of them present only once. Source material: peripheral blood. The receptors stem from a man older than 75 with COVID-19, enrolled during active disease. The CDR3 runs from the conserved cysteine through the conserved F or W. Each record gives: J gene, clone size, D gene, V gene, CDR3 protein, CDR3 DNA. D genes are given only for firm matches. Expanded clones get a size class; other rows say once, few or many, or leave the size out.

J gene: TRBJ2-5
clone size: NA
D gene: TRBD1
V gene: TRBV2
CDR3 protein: CASSALRDRGQETQYF
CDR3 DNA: TGTGCCAGCAGTGCTCTCCGGGACAGGGGGCAAGAGACCCAGTACTTC

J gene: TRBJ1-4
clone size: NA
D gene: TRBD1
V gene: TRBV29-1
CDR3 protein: CSARQGDNEKLFF
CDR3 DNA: TGCAGCGCCCGACAGGGGGATAATGAAAAACTGTTTTTT

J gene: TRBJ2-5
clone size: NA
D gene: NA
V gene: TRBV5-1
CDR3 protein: CASSLAGDQETQYF
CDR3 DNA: TGCGCCAGCAGCTTGGCGGGGGACCAAGAGACCCAGTACTTC

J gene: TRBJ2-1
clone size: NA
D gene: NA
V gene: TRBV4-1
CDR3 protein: CASSQVAGPPKSRYNEQFF
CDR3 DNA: TGCGCCAGCAGCCAAGTGGCGGGACCCCCAAAAAGTAGGTACAATGAGCAGTTCTTC

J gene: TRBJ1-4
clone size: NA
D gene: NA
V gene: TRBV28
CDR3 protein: CASSSMGGPTTNEKLFF
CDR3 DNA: TGTGCCAGCAGTTCCATGGGGGGGCCAACAACTAATGAAAAACTGTTTTTT

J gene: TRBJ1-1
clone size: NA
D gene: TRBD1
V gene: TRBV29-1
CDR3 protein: CSVEKTGGQNTEAFF
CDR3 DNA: TGCAGCGTTGAAAAAACAGGGGGGCAGAACACTGAAGCTTTCTTT

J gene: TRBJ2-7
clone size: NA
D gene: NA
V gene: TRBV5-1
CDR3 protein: CASSSQGGSYEQYF
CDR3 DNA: TGCGCCAGCAGCTCTCAGGGAGGATCCTACGAGCAGTACTTC

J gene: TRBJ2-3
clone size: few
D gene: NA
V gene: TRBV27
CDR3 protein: CASSFGVGTSTDTQYF
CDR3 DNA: TGTGCCAGCAGTTTCGGAGTAGGGACTAGCACAGATACGCAGTATTTT

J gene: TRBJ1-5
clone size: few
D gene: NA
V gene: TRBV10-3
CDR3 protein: CAIRASNQPQHF
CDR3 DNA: TGTGCCATCAGGGCAAGCAATCAGCCCCAGCATTTT

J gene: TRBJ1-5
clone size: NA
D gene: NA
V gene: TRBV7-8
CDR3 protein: CASSFFGGNQPQHF
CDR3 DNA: TGTGCCAGCAGCTTCTTCGGGGGTAATCAGCCCCAGCATTTT

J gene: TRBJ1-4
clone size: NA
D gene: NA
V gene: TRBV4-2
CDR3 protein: CASSQPQGVGEKLFF
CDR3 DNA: TGTGCCAGCAGCCAGCCACAGGGAGTAGGTGAAAAACTGTTTTTT

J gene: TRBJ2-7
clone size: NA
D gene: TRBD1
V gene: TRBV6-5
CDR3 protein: CASSYLDRANEQYF
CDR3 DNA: TGTGCCAGCAGTTACTTGGACAGGGCAAACGAGCAGTACTTC

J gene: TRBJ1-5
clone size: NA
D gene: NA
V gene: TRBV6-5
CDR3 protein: CASSIGQLSNQPQHF
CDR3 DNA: TGTGCCAGCAGTATAGGACAGCTTAGCAATCAGCCCCAGCATTTT

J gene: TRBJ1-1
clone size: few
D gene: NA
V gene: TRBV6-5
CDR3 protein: CASSLGLLVDTEAFF
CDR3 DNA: TGTGCCAGCAGTCTGGGACTCCTGGTTGACACTGAAGCTTTCTTT

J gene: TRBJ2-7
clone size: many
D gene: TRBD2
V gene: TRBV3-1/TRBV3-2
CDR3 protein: CASSAGPASGSYEQYF
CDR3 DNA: TGTGCCAGCAGCGCGGGGCCAGCTAGCGGCTCCTACGAGCAGTACTTC

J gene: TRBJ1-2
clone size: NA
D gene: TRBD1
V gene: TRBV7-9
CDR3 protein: CASSAGTGDYGYTF
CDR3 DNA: TGTGCCAGCAGCGCCGGGACAGGGGACTATGGCTACACCTTC

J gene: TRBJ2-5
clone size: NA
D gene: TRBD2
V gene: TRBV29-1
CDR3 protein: CSVLAGGQETQYF
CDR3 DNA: TGCAGCGTTCTCGCGGGAGGGCAAGAGACCCAGTACTTC

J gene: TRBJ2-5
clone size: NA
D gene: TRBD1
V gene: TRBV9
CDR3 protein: CASSETTGVQETQYF
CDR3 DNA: TGTGCCAGCAGCGAAACGACAGGGGTCCAAGAGACCCAGTACTTC

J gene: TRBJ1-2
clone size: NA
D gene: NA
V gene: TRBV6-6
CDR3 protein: CASSGQWGYGYTF
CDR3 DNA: TGTGCCAGCAGTGGACAGTGGGGCTATGGCTACACCTTC

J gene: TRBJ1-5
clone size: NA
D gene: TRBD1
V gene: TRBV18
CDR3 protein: CASSPAGGATQPQHF
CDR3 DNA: TGTGCCAGCTCACCGGCAGGGGGCGCGACTCAGCCCCAGCATTTT

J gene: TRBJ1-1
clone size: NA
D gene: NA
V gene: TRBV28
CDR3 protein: CATSKREWNTEAFF
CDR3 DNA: TGTGCCACCTCTAAGAGGGAATGGAACACTGAAGCTTTCTTT

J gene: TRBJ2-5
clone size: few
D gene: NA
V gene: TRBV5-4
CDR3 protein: CASSLGNWGETQYF
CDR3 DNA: TGTGCCAGCAGCTTGGGGAATTGGGGCGAGACCCAGTACTTC

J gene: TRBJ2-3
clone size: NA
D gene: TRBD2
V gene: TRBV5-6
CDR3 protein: CASSHPVPEREATDTQYF
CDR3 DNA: TGTGCCAGCAGCCACCCCGTACCAGAGCGGGAGGCTACAGATACGCAGTATTTT

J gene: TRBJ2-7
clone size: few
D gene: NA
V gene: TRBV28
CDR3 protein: CASSLQGNEQYF
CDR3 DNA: TGTGCCAGCAGTTTACAGGGTAACGAGCAGTACTTC

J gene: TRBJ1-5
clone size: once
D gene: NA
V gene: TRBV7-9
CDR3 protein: CASARQGYQPQHF
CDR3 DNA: TGTGCCAGCGCCCGGCAGGGGTATCAGCCCCAGCATTTT

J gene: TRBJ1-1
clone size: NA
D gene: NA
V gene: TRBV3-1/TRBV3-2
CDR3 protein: CASSPRAGVDTEAFF
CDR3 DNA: TGTGCCAGCAGCCCGAGGGCGGGGGTGGACACTGAAGCTTTCTTT

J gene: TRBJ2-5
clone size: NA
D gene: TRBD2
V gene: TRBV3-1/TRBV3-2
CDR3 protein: CASSHPGLAGGRETQYF
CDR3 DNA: TGTGCCAGCAGCCATCCGGGACTAGCGGGAGGTAGAGAGACCCAGTACTTC

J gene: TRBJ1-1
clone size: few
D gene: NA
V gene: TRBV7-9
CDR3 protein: CASSLGSGELNTEAFF
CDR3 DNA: TGTGCCAGCAGCTTAGGGTCGGGGGAATTGAACACTGAAGCTTTCTTT